This is a list of T cell receptor beta chains from one sample in a study of T cell repertoires in cytomegalovirus infection. In TCRdb, the reads were re-called with MiXCR into one record per CDR3 protein. The sample records tens of thousands of distinct CDR3 sequences, 4% being singletons. The sample comprised PBMCs. All receptors derive from a human donor in good health (CMV status not recorded). Some clones in this sample may be carry-over from other donors' samples. The CDR3 runs from the conserved cysteine through the conserved F or W. A D gene is named only where the DNA matches it firmly. The size field is filled for only some rows; it gives once, few, many or a size class.

D: NA; J: TRBJ2-3; V: TRBV29-1; length: 12; size: NA; DNA: TGCAGCGTTAACGGTCTCACAGATACGCAGTATTTT; CDR3: CSVNGLTDTQYF
D: NA; J: TRBJ1-1; V: TRBV7-2; length: 14; size: many; DNA: TGTGCCAGCAGCTTAGAAGGCAAGATCTCTGAAGCTTTCTTT; CDR3: CASSLEGKISEAFF
D: NA; J: TRBJ1-6; V: TRBV19; length: 17; size: many; DNA: TGTGCCAGTACCCACTCTCGGACGAGCGGTATTTATTCACCCCTCCACTTT; CDR3: CASTHSRTSGIYSPLHF
D: NA; J: TRBJ2-7; V: TRBV28; length: 16; size: many; DNA: TGTGCCAGCAGTTCCGCCTGGGCTCGACATGCCTACGAGCAGTACTTC; CDR3: CASSSAWARHAYEQYF
D: TRBD2; J: TRBJ2-1; V: TRBV6-6; length: 15; size: many; DNA: TGTGCCAGCAGCATCGGCGGGGGGGCTATCAATGAGCAGTTCTTC; CDR3: CASSIGGGAINEQFF
D: TRBD2; J: TRBJ2-3; V: TRBV7-2; length: 16; size: many; DNA: TGTGCCAGCAGCTTAGTGTCAACGGGAGGGACAGATACGCAGTATTTT; CDR3: CASSLVSTGGTDTQYF
D: NA; J: TRBJ2-1; V: TRBV7-2; length: 15; size: many; DNA: TGTGCCAGCAGCTTAGTTTCGGGGAACTACAATGAGCAGTTCTTC; CDR3: CASSLVSGNYNEQFF
D: NA; J: TRBJ2-3; V: TRBV2; length: 13; size: few; DNA: TGTGCCAGCACTTCGCGGGACACAGATACGCAGTATTTT; CDR3: CASTSRDTDTQYF
D: NA; J: TRBJ2-5; V: TRBV7-2; length: 13; size: many; DNA: TGTGCCAGCAGCTTAGCGGGTAAAGAGACCCAGTACTTC; CDR3: CASSLAGKETQYF
D: NA; J: TRBJ2-6; V: TRBV12-3/TRBV12-4; length: 20; size: many; DNA: TGTGCCAGCAGTTTAACCCCCCGATTCGGGTCCCACTCTGGGGCCAACGTCCTGACTTTC; CDR3: CASSLTPRFGSHSGANVLTF
D: NA; J: TRBJ1-2; V: TRBV12-3/TRBV12-4; length: 15; size: many; DNA: TGTGCCAGCAGTCCCTACGACACCGCTAACTATGGCTACACCTTC; CDR3: CASSPYDTANYGYTF
D: NA; J: TRBJ1-6; V: TRBV7-6; length: 13; size: many; DNA: TGTGCCAGCAGCTTAAGGGGTTCTTCACCCCTCCACTTT; CDR3: CASSLRGSSPLHF
D: TRBD1; J: TRBJ1-4; V: TRBV20-1; length: 13; size: NA; DNA: TGCAGTGCCGGACAGGGCGGTGGTGAAAAACTGTTTTTT; CDR3: CSAGQGGGEKLFF
D: NA; J: TRBJ1-2; V: TRBV12-3/TRBV12-4; length: 13; size: many; DNA: TGTGCCAGCAGTTACGGCCATAACTATGGCTACACCTTC; CDR3: CASSYGHNYGYTF
D: TRBD2; J: TRBJ2-1; V: TRBV7-2; length: 17; size: many; DNA: TGTGCCAGCAGCTTCGGGACTAGCGGGGGGGGTCAGAAAGAGCAGTTCTTC; CDR3: CASSFGTSGGGQKEQFF
D: NA; J: TRBJ2-5; V: TRBV2; length: 14; size: many; DNA: TGTGCCAGCAGTGATATGACCGGGAGAGAGACCCAGTACTTC; CDR3: CASSDMTGRETQYF
D: TRBD1; J: TRBJ1-1; V: TRBV6-2/TRBV6-3; length: 14; size: many; DNA: TGTGCCAGCAGTTACTCCACGACAGGGTCGGAAGCTTTCTTT; CDR3: CASSYSTTGSEAFF
D: NA; J: TRBJ2-7; V: TRBV15; length: 12; size: many; DNA: TGTGCCACCAGCAAAACCGCCTACGAGCAGTACTTC; CDR3: CATSKTAYEQYF
D: NA; J: TRBJ2-2; V: TRBV7-9; length: 15; size: few; DNA: TGTGCCAGCAGCTTAGCGGGAGCCGGCACCGGGGAGCTGTTTTTT; CDR3: CASSLAGAGTGELFF
D: TRBD1; J: TRBJ1-5; V: TRBV7-2; length: 15; size: many; DNA: TGTGCCAGCAGACTGACAGGGGATCGGCGTCAGCCCCAGCATTTT; CDR3: CASRLTGDRRQPQHF
D: TRBD1; J: TRBJ2-5; V: TRBV7-6; length: 15; size: many; DNA: TGTGCCAGCAGCACACCGACAGGGTACCAAGAGACCCAGTACTTC; CDR3: CASSTPTGYQETQYF
D: NA; J: TRBJ2-5; V: TRBV2; length: 12; size: many; DNA: TGTGCCAGCAACGGCGACCAAGAGACCCAGTACTTC; CDR3: CASNGDQETQYF
D: NA; J: TRBJ2-3; V: TRBV7-2; length: 13; size: many; DNA: TGTGCCAGCAGCACCCCGGGGGGCAGAACGCAGTATTTT; CDR3: CASSTPGGRTQYF
D: TRBD2; J: TRBJ2-3; V: TRBV7-3; length: 17; size: many; DNA: TGTGCCAGCAGCTTACAGGGACTAGCGGGAGGCCCAGATACGCAGTATTTT; CDR3: CASSLQGLAGGPDTQYF
D: NA; J: TRBJ2-5; V: TRBV5-4; length: 16; size: many; DNA: TGTGCCAGCAGCCCGCATCCTGGGGAAGGTCGAGAGACCCAGTACTTC; CDR3: CASSPHPGEGRETQYF
D: NA; J: TRBJ2-2; V: TRBV5-4; length: 16; size: many; DNA: TGTGCCAGCAGCTTGGGTGCGGGCCAAAAGTCCGAGGAGCTGTTTTTT; CDR3: CASSLGAGQKSEELFF
D: NA; J: TRBJ2-7; V: TRBV7-8; length: 14; size: many; DNA: TGTGCCAGCAGCTTAGCGCCCGACTCCTACGAGCAGTACTTC; CDR3: CASSLAPDSYEQYF
D: NA; J: TRBJ2-3; V: TRBV7-2; length: 16; size: many; DNA: TGTGCCAGCAGCTTAGAAGGTTCGGCTGCCACAGATACGCAGTATTTT; CDR3: CASSLEGSAATDTQYF
D: TRBD2; J: TRBJ2-2; V: TRBV7-2; length: 15; size: many; DNA: TGTGCCAGCAGCTTTACTAGCGGGAGTCGGGGGGAGCTGTTTTTT; CDR3: CASSFTSGSRGELFF
D: NA; J: TRBJ2-1; V: TRBV6-6; length: 9; size: many; DNA: TGTGCCTGCCATCATGAGCAGTTCTTC; CDR3: CACHHEQFF
D: NA; J: TRBJ2-1; V: TRBV7-2; length: 13; size: many; DNA: TGTGCCAGCAGCGGATCTTGGCGGAATGAGCAGTTCTTC; CDR3: CASSGSWRNEQFF
D: NA; J: TRBJ2-5; V: TRBV20-1; length: 14; size: many; DNA: TGCAGTGCGCCTCCTTACAGGGCTCAAGAGACCCAGTACTTC; CDR3: CSAPPYRAQETQYF
D: NA; J: TRBJ1-2; V: TRBV7-6; length: 15; size: many; DNA: TGTGCCAGCAGCCAAAACGCCCGGGACACCAATGGCTACACCTTC; CDR3: CASSQNARDTNGYTF
D: NA; J: TRBJ1-5; V: TRBV7-2; length: 13; size: many; DNA: TGTGCCAGCAGCCCTAAGACTGGTCAGCCCCAGCATTTT; CDR3: CASSPKTGQPQHF
D: TRBD2; J: TRBJ2-1; V: TRBV7-2; length: 17; size: many; DNA: TGTGCCAGCAGCCAACAAGCGGGAGGATGGGGGTACAATGAGCAGTTCTTC; CDR3: CASSQQAGGWGYNEQFF
D: TRBD1; J: TRBJ1-5; V: TRBV12-3/TRBV12-4; length: 18; size: many; DNA: TGTGCCAGCAGTTTAGTCGGGACAGGAGTATATAGCAATCAGCCCCAGCATTTT; CDR3: CASSLVGTGVYSNQPQHF
D: TRBD2; J: TRBJ2-5; V: TRBV7-2; length: 15; size: many; DNA: TGTGCCAGCGGAGAGGGGAGGGGTCGTCAAGAGACCCAGTACTTC; CDR3: CASGEGRGRQETQYF
D: NA; J: TRBJ2-5; V: TRBV7-2; length: 15; size: many; DNA: TGTGCCAGCAGTCCCCAGGGAGTTGATGGAGAGACCCAGTACTTC; CDR3: CASSPQGVDGETQYF
D: NA; J: TRBJ2-3; V: TRBV27; length: 19; size: many; DNA: TGTGCCAGCAGTTTGAAGAAACTTTACAGGGTCGGTGGCACAGATACGCAGTATTTT; CDR3: CASSLKKLYRVGGTDTQYF
D: NA; J: TRBJ2-7; V: TRBV7-2; length: 15; size: many; DNA: TGTGCCAGCAGCATCTCGGGACGGAAAAACTACGAGCAGTACTTC; CDR3: CASSISGRKNYEQYF
D: NA; J: TRBJ2-1; V: TRBV7-2; length: 13; size: many; DNA: TGTGCCAGCAGCTCGCAACGGGCCGGCGAGCAGTTCTTC; CDR3: CASSSQRAGEQFF
D: NA; J: TRBJ1-1; V: TRBV7-2; length: 13; size: many; DNA: TGTGCCAGCTCACGCAAGGGTGGCACTGAAGCTTTCTTT; CDR3: CASSRKGGTEAFF
D: NA; J: TRBJ1-5; V: TRBV7-9; length: 16; size: many; DNA: TGTGCCAGCAGCTCAGGATGGGGTGATGGCAATCAGCCCCAGCATTTT; CDR3: CASSSGWGDGNQPQHF
D: TRBD1; J: TRBJ2-7; V: TRBV4-1; length: 16; size: many; DNA: TGCGCCAGCAGCCAAGAGGACGGGACAGGGTTCTACGAGCAGTACTTC; CDR3: CASSQEDGTGFYEQYF
D: TRBD1; J: TRBJ2-3; V: TRBV7-8; length: 16; size: many; DNA: TGTGCCAGCAGCTCCGAGACAGGGGGAACGGGAGATACGCAGTATTTT; CDR3: CASSSETGGTGDTQYF